Shown below are 20 T cell receptor beta chains from a single sample sequenced in a study of regulatory T cells in long-lasting Graves disease. For TCR beta, libraries came from iRepertoire HTBI primers and Arm-PCR of CDR3 regions. Using its own MiXCR run on the multiplex PCR reads, TCRdb lists one record per CDR3 protein. Seen here are 600,000 to 800,000 distinct CDR3 sequences, around 32% observed once, and the top ten hold under 55%. Time point reported: persistent/refractory GD, antithyroid drugs over 5 years with positive TRAb. From PBMCs, RNA was extracted and then used to make the TCR library. The sequences come from peripheral blood mononuclear cells (PBMCs), collected when the disease was refractory, from a patient treated with antithyroid drugs. The receptors stem from a female donor with Graves disease.

This clonotype was detected many times. The CDR3 is CASSEALRTANYGYTF. The CDR3 DNA reads as TGTGCCAGCAGTGAAGCGCTGCGGACAGCTAACTATGGCTACACCTTC. This sequence joins TRBV2 and TRBJ1-2; D is perhaps TRBD1 (6 bases). This CDR3 is 16 amino acids long. Germline V CDR1 and CDR2: SNHLY, FYNNEI. Between the trimmed V and J ends, which lost 0 bases and 0 bases, there was a span of 11 bases.

V and J are TRBV7-9 and TRBJ1-5; possible D gene TRBD1, 6 bases. Germline V CDR1 and CDR2: SEHNR, FQNEAQ (reference sequence). V lost 5 bases, J lost 6 bases, and 17 bases lay in between. This CDR3 contains 15 residues. The CDR3 spells CASSISGVSGQPQHF. DNA of the CDR3: TGTGCCAGCAGCATTTCAGGGGTTAGCGGTCAGCCCCAGCATTTT.

Turning to this clonotype: This may be a read error: a much more frequent sequence differs by one nucleotide. The chain has TRBV20-1 and TRBJ2-7; TRBD1 matches at 9 bases. J gave up 2 bases and V 1 base, and 9 bases lay outside the gene matches. Germline loops: CDR1 DFQATT, CDR2 SNEGSKA (reference sequence). The CDR3 has 16 residues. The CDR3 sequence: CSARGAGDRDPYEQYF. The CDR3 coding sequence is TGCAGTGCTAGAGGCGCGGGGGACAGGGACCCCTACGAGCAGTACTTC.

The rearrangement links TRBV3-1 to TRBJ1-1; TRBD1 is a possible D gene (6 bases). This CDR3 spans 14 amino acids. Trimming stripped 4 bases from V and 4 bases from J, with 13 bases between. Germline lookup yields CDR1 LGHDT and CDR2 YNNKEL (reference sequence). The CDR3 region has the DNA TGTGCCAGCAGCCCACAGGGAAGGCGCACTGAAGCTTTCTTT. Amino acids: CASSPQGRRTEAFF. Based on the CDR3 plus reference TRBV3-1 and TRBJ1-1, the full variable domain is DTAVSQTPKYLVTQMGNDKSIKCEQNLGHDTMYWYKQDSKKFLKIMFSYNNKELIINETVPNRFSPKSPDKAHLNLHINSLELGDSAVYFCASSPQGRRTEAFFGQGTRLTVV.

This clonotype came up many times. The chain links TRBV11-2 to TRBJ2-7; D possibly corresponds to TRBD2 (6 bases). CDR3 length equals 13 residues. The germline CDR1 and CDR2 sequences are SGHAT and FQNNGV. With 6 bases removed from V and 2 bases from J, the gap between germline ends came to 11 bases. The CDR3 coding sequence is TGTGCCAGCAGACGTACTAGCACCTACGAGCAGTACTTC. Protein product: CASRRTSTYEQYF. Full variable domain (rest looked up from reference TRBV11-2 and TRBJ2-7): EAGVAQSPRYKIIEKRQSVAFWCNPISGHATLYWYQQILGQGPKLLIQFQNNGVVDDSQLPKDRFSAERLKGVDSTLKIQPAKLEDSAVYLCASRRTSTYEQYFGPGTRLTVT.

This clonotype occurred a few times. This sequence joins TRBV6-1 and TRBJ1-1, with TRBD1 matching 8 bases. CDR1 MNHNS and CDR2 SASEGT come from the germline V gene. The junction had 11 bases not matched to a gene; V was cut back by 5 bases and J by 0 bases. The CDR3 is made up of 17 amino acids. The CDR3 DNA sequence: TGTGCCAGCAGTAGAAGGTCGGCAGGGGGCCTGAACACTGAAGCTTTCTTT. Translating gives CASSRRSAGGLNTEAFF.

In this sample, this clonotype turned up a few times. The chain has TRBV28 and TRBJ1-1; D is unresolved. The CDR3 is 15 residues long. Germline CDR1 reads MDHEN; CDR2 reads SYDVKM. Trimming shortened V by 5 bases and J by 4 bases, and 17 bases separated the two germline ends. The CDR3 sequence: CASSLGPGLITEAFF. The CDR3 coding sequence is TGTGCCAGCAGTCTAGGACCGGGTCTGATCACTGAAGCTTTCTTT. Full variable domain (remainder filled in from reference TRBV28 and TRBJ1-1): DVKVTQSSRYLVKRTGEKVFLECVQDMDHENMFWYRQDPGLGLRLIYFSYDVKMKEKGDIPEGYSVSREKKERFSLILESASTNQTSMYLCASSLGPGLITEAFFGQGTRLTVV.

The chain carries TRBV30 and TRBJ2-4; 8 nucleotides match TRBD2. This CDR3 is 19 amino acids long. Losses at the gene ends were 3 bases for V and 3 bases for J; bases not matched to a gene: 19. Germline V gene lookup returns CDR1 GTSNPN and CDR2 SVGIG (reference sequence). The CDR3 region is CAWRVMSGSPVRGKNIQYF. In DNA form, the CDR3 reads TGTGCCTGGAGGGTGATGAGCGGGAGTCCCGTAAGGGGCAAAAACATTCAGTACTTC.

The V gene is TRBV12-5, the J gene TRBJ1-1; no clear D gene. Germline V gene data show CDR1 as LGHNT and CDR2 as FRNRAP. This CDR3 contains 15 residues. Trimming stripped 1 base from V and 0 bases from J, with 9 bases between. CDR3 in amino acids: CASGLDRGVNTEAFF. CDR3 sequence (DNA): TGTGCTAGTGGTTTGGATCGGGGAGTGAACACTGAAGCTTTCTTT.

This clonotype appeared many times. V usage is TRBV3-1 and J usage is TRBJ2-5; D is unclear. This CDR3 contains 13 residues. Germline CDR1 is LGHDT and CDR2 is YNNKEL (reference sequence). The ends were cut back, 3 bases at V and 4 bases at J, with 9 bases in the middle. The CDR3 DNA reads TGTGCCAGCAGCCACCCCCGGGTAGAGACCCAGTACTTC. This encodes CASSHPRVETQYF.

This clonotype was recorded a few times. As DNA, the CDR3 is TGTGCCATCAGTTTCGACAGGGCGGGATCACCCCTCCACTTT. Translated, it gives CAISFDRAGSPLHF. This chain connects TRBV10-3 to TRBJ1-6; 7 positions match TRBD1. The CDR3 spans 14 residues. The V segment lost 5 bases and the J segment 10 bases; nucleotides outside the gene matches: 8. Germline loops: CDR1 ENHRY, CDR2 SYGVKD.

V gene TRBV29-1 combines with J gene TRBJ2-5; D ambiguous. Per the germline V gene, CDR1 is SQVTM and CDR2 is ANQGSEA. Trimming took off 5 bases at V and 5 bases at J, with 6 bases between the two ends. CDR3 length equals 10 residues. CDR3 nucleotides: TGCAGCGTTCGCTGGGAGACCCAGTACTTC. The encoded protein is CSVRWETQYF.

The V and J genes are TRBV29-1 and TRBJ1-2, with 7 nucleotides matching TRBD1. Germline values: CDR1 SQVTM, CDR2 ANQGSEA. J lost 6 bases, V lost 6 bases, and 13 bases had no gene match. The CDR3 has 14 residues. Written as DNA, the CDR3 is TGCAGCGTCCGAGACGCGGACAGGATGGATGGCTACACCTTC. The encoded protein is CSVRDADRMDGYTF.

This clonotype has more than one count but fewer than ten. The J gene is TRBJ2-7, the V gene TRBV29-1, with TRBD2 matching over 11 bases. Trimming at V came to 7 bases and at J to 6 bases, leaving 5 bases not matched to a gene. The CDR3 runs to 12 residues. Looked up from germline, CDR1 is SQVTM and CDR2 is ANQGSEA. As DNA, the CDR3 is TGCAGCGCTAGCGGGAGGAGCTCCGAGCAGTACTTC. This translates into CSASGRSSEQYF.

This chain uses TRBV20-1 with TRBJ2-5; D not certain. Looked up from germline, CDR1 is DFQATT and CDR2 is SNEGSKA (reference sequence). The CDR3 covers 17 residues. Trimming took 3 bases from V and 2 from J, leaving 22 bases between them. The DNA for the CDR3 is TGCAGTGCTAGTCCCTCCACACTACTTGGGGTACAAGAGACCCAGTACTTC. This sequence encodes CSASPSTLLGVQETQYF.

V and J are TRBV10-3 and TRBJ1-2, with D hard to call. V was cut by 4 bases and J by 4 bases, with 16 bases left in between. Germline V gene sequence: CDR1 ENHRY, CDR2 SYGVKD. This CDR3 spans 15 amino acids. The CDR3 nucleotides are TGTGCCATCAGTGTGACGGGGTCAGCAGGCTATGGCTACACCTTC. It is translated as CAISVTGSAGYGYTF.

The V and J genes are TRBV20-1 and TRBJ1-5; 7 positions match TRBD1. CDR1 is DFQATT, CDR2 SNEGSKA, per germline (reference sequence). The length of the CDR3 is 16 residues. V trimming: 0 bases; J trimming: 2 bases; junction bases outside the gene matches: 7. Written as DNA, the CDR3 is TGCAGTGCTAGAGATCCCGGACAGGCTCGCAATCAGCCCCAGCATTTT. Translated: CSARDPGQARNQPQHF.

This clonotype was seen many times. The V and J genes are TRBV12-3 or TRBV12-4 and TRBJ1-1; a weak D match, TRBD1 (5 bases). The CDR3 contains 14 residues. V was trimmed by 6 bases and J by 3 bases, leaving 14 bases between them. The CDR3 is CASRPRGGYTEAFF. CDR3 DNA sequence: TGTGCCAGCAGACCTAGGGGCGGGTACACTGAAGCTTTCTTT.

This clonotype has ten or more counts. V is TRBV5-1 and J is TRBJ2-2; no firm D call. Trimming left V 1 base short and J 4 bases short, with 8 bases between. The CDR3 spans 14 residues. The germline V gene has CDR1 SGHRS and CDR2 YFSETQ. This CDR3 reads CASSLTRGTGELFF. CDR3 coding DNA: TGCGCCAGCAGCTTGACCCGAGGCACCGGGGAGCTGTTTTTT.

This clonotype was seen a few times. The CDR3 protein is CASRGIGDSNQPQHF. DNA of the CDR3: TGTGCCAGCAGAGGAATAGGGGATAGCAATCAGCCCCAGCATTTT. J is TRBJ1-5 and V is TRBV2, with D possibly being TRBD1 (5 bases). CDR1 is SNHLY and CDR2 is FYNNEI in the germline V gene. The length of the CDR3 is 15 residues. V was cut by 6 bases and J by 0 bases, with 12 bases left in between.